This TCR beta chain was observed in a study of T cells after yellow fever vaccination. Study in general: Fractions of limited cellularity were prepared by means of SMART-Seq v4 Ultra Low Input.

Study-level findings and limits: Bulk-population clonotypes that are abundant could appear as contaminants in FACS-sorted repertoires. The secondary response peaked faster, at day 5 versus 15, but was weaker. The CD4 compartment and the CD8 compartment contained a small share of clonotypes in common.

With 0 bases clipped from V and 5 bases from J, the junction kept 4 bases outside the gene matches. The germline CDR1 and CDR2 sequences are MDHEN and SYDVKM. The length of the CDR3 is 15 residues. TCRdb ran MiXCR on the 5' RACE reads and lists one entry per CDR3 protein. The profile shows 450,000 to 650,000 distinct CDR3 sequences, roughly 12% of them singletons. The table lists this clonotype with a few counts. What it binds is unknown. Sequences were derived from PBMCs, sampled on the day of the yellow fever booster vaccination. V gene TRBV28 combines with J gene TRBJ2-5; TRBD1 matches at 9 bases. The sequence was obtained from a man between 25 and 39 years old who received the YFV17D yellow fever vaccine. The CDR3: CASSLWGQGLETQYF. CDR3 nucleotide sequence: TGTGCCAGCAGTTTATGGGGACAGGGCCTGGAGACCCAGTACTTC.